This TCR beta chain came from a study of shared clonotypes between healthy human individuals. Sequencing used immunoSEQ multiplex PCR; TCRdb keeps in-frame clones, though not all of them. Of some 300,000 clones listed, roughly 80% are singletons. The length of the CDR3 is 16 residues. Germline V gives CDR1 SGHRS, CDR2 YFSETQ. V lost 2 bases, J lost 0 bases, and 7 bases stayed unmatched. The TCR was taken from a man in his thirties or forties in good health. The chain joins TRBV5-1 to TRBJ2-7, with 8 bases that match TRBD1. The sample consisted of memory CD4+ T cells sorted from blood. Subset described: CD45RA-negative fraction. The CDR3 DNA follows: TGCGCCAGCAGCTTCGACCCGGGACAGGCCTCCTACGAGCAGTACTTC. Translation: CASSFDPGQASYEQYF.